The clone carrying this T cell receptor beta chain was picked up a small number of times. Its antigen remains unidentified. Looked up from germline, CDR1 is ENHRY and CDR2 is SYGVKD. V was clipped by 10 bases and J by 4 bases, with 18 bases between them. There are 14 residues in the CDR3. Patients showing uncontrolled infection, other autoimmune disease, pregnancy or lactation were ineligible. Blood sampling occurred at first hyperthyroidism diagnosis, ahead of any ophthalmopathy symptoms. TCR beta CDR3 regions were amplified from RNA. During a first-round RT-PCR of the TCR CDR3, the HTBI primer set was used. TCRdb recomputed calls from the multiplex PCR reads with MiXCR, one row per CDR3 protein. The sample includes 250,000 to 300,000 distinct CDR3 sequences, 10% to 15% of them seen just once. This entry belongs to a study of T cells in Graves' hyperthyroidism and ophthalmopathy. In the study overall: Peripheral blood was drawn at first diagnosis, prior to all treatment.

Overall study results and limits: Clonotypes that were expanded in thyroid above 0.001 mostly appeared in blood too.

The sequencing sample was made of blood. V is TRBV10-3 and J is TRBJ2-3; D is unclear. The clonotype was recovered from a woman aged 25 to 39 with Graves' hyperthyroidism that later progressed to Graves' ophthalmopathy. The CDR3 DNA sequence: TGTGCCACCGATGAATCAGGTCGGGCAGATACGCAGTATTTT. Amino acids: CATDESGRADTQYF.